These 8 T cell receptor beta chains were sequenced from one sample in a study of CD8 T cells in Susac syndrome. Reverse transcription of about 0.5 to 1 ug RNA was carried out with random hexamers. TCRdb reprocessed the immunoSEQ multiplex PCR reads via MiXCR and lists one record per CDR3 protein. The table includes about 84,000 distinct CDR3 sequences, 95% to 96% detected once. Sequencing was done on a sample of CD8+ T cells from PBMCs. The source is a human donor with Susac syndrome.

This chain connects TRBV15 to TRBJ1-5; possibly TRBD1 for D (6 bases). Trimming cost V 0 bases and J 6 bases, with 9 bases left between them. The germline V gene has CDR1 LNHNV and CDR2 YYDKDF (reference sequence). The CDR3 spans 14 residues. The CDR3 DNA follows: TGTGCCACCAGCAGAGACAGGGGTTCTCAGCCCCAGCATTTT. Its protein product is CATSRDRGSQPQHF.

The chain uses TRBV10-2 and TRBJ2-1; 11 bases are shared with TRBD2. CDR3 size: 13 residues. Germline assignment: CDR1 WSHSY and CDR2 SAAADI. Trimming removed 5 bases from V and 9 bases from J; junction bases left unmatched: 3. CDR3 coding DNA: TGCGCCAGCAGTCCTGGACTAGCGGGTGAGCAGTTCTTC. This codes for CASSPGLAGEQFF.

This chain connects TRBV27 to TRBJ2-1; D could derive from TRBD1 or TRBD2 (6 bases each). The CDR3 loop spans 12 amino acids. V was trimmed by 6 bases and J by 9 bases, leaving 12 bases between them. Germline V gene sequence: CDR1 MNHEY, CDR2 SMNVEV (reference sequence). CDR3 coding DNA: TGTGCCAGCAGCGATGGAGGGGGTGAGCAGTTCTTC. Its protein is CASSDGGGEQFF.

CDR3 nucleotide sequence: TGCAGTGCTAGCACAGCCCAACAGGGAGAGGGCTACGAGCAGTACTTC. This gives the protein CSASTAQQGEGYEQYF. The rearrangement links TRBV20-1 to TRBJ2-7, with D perhaps TRBD1 (6 bases). The CDR3 extends over 16 amino acids. Trimming pared 3 bases from V and 3 bases from J, leaving 21 bases between. Germline V lookup: CDR1 DFQATT, CDR2 SNEGSKA (reference sequence).

The rearrangement uses TRBV19 and TRBJ2-7; maybe TRBD2 (5 bases). V lost 6 bases and J lost 6, with 15 bases in between. Germline values: CDR1 LNHDA, CDR2 SQIVND (reference sequence). The CDR3 extends over 13 amino acids. For the CDR3, the DNA is TGTGCCAGTAGCGCGGGCGGCCTCGGCGAGCAGTACTTC. This gives the protein CASSAGGLGEQYF.

This clonotype was counted a few times. The V and J genes are TRBV6-5 and TRBJ1-6; no definite D call. Germline V gives CDR1 MNHEY, CDR2 SVGAGI. V was shortened by 0 bases and J by 7 bases, with 4 bases between the two germline ends. The CDR3 is 13 amino acids. This CDR3 reads CASSYSGNSPLHF. CDR3 coding DNA: TGTGCCAGCAGTTACTCGGGGAATTCACCCCTCCACTTT.

The chain couples TRBV5-4 to TRBJ2-3, with D hard to call. CDR3 length equals 14 residues. The germline gives CDR1 SGHNT, CDR2 YYREEE (reference sequence). V lost 4 bases to trimming and J lost 3 bases, with 12 bases between them. CDR3 in DNA: TGTGCCAGCAGCCCCGCCTACTCTACAGATACGCAGTATTTT. Translation gives CASSPAYSTDTQYF.

The genes are TRBV2 and TRBJ1-5; 7 nucleotides align to TRBD1. The CDR3 extends over 16 amino acids. Trimming removed 3 bases from V and 3 bases from J; junction bases left unmatched: 8. CDR1 and CDR2 from the germline V gene are SNHLY and FYNNEI. In nucleotides, the CDR3 is TGTGCCAGCAGTGAGAACCCGGGACAGCTCAATCAGCCCCAGCATTTT. Translated: CASSENPGQLNQPQHF. The complete variable domain, with remaining parts taken from reference TRBV2 and TRBJ1-5, reads EPEVTQTPSHQVTQMGQEVILRCVPISNHLYFYWYRQILGQKVEFLVSFYNNEISEKSEIFDDQFSVERPDGSNFTLKIRSTKLEDSAMYFCASSENPGQLNQPQHFGDGTRLSIL.